These 15 T cell receptor beta chains came from one sample sequenced in a study of OX40 agonist ivuxolimab in advanced cancers. Libraries were prepared by immunoSEQ multiplex PCR; TCRdb keeps only in-frame clonotypes and omits some of them. The data show 100,000 to 130,000 clones, with around 93% seen just once and roughly 0.61% held by the top ten. The starting material was CD4+ or CD8+ T cells sorted from blood, obtained in a trial of the OX40 agonist ivuxolimab. The receptor set was obtained from an adult with an advanced solid tumor such as melanoma, head and neck, liver or kidney cancer.

This sequence joins TRBV7-3 and TRBJ1-6, with D unresolved. V lost 2 bases and J 14 bases, leaving 19 bases between the germline ends. The CDR3 runs to 15 residues. Looked up from germline, CDR1 is SGHTA and CDR2 is FQGTGA. The CDR3 sequence is CASSLPVTGRRALHF. The CDR3, as DNA: TGTGCCAGCAGCTTACCCGTGACCGGCCGTAGGGCCCTCCACTTT.

The chain links TRBV5-1 to TRBJ1-4; D remains ambiguous. The CDR3 is made up of 15 amino acids. Per the germline V gene, CDR1 is SGHRS and CDR2 is YFSETQ. Trimming removed 5 bases from V and 4 bases from J, with 15 bases in between. The CDR3 reads CASRRTGKSNEKLFF. The DNA for the CDR3 is TGCGCCAGCAGAAGAACGGGAAAGAGTAATGAAAAACTGTTTTTT.

The chain recombines TRBV18 with TRBJ2-7; TRBD2 aligns across 9 bases. The length of the CDR3 is 17 residues. The V and J ends lost 0 bases and 0 bases, in that order; junction bases with no gene match: 6. Germline CDR1 is KGHSH and CDR2 is LQKENI. The CDR3 bases are TGTGCCAGCTCACCACCGGGGACTAGCCCTCTCTCCTACGAGCAGTACTTC. It yields the protein CASSPPGTSPLSYEQYF.

This clone was seen just once. The chain employs TRBV19 and TRBJ2-7, with 8 nucleotides matching TRBD1. The length of the CDR3 is 14 residues. The V segment lost 2 bases and the J segment 2 bases; nucleotides outside the gene matches: 2. Germline CDR1 reads LNHDA; CDR2 reads SQIVND (reference sequence). The CDR3 reads CASSIRTGTYEQYF. The CDR3 nucleotides are TGTGCCAGTAGTATAAGGACAGGGACCTACGAGCAGTACTTC.

This sequence joins TRBV10-3 and TRBJ1-2; 11 bases agree with TRBD1. The CDR3 totals 15 residues. With 6 bases clipped from V and 6 bases from J, the junction kept 9 bases outside the gene matches. Germline V gene data show CDR1 as ENHRY and CDR2 as SYGVKD. The CDR3 here is CAIRKGQGVGNGYTF. The CDR3 nucleotides read TGTGCCATCAGAAAGGGACAGGGGGTTGGCAATGGCTACACCTTC.

A single count supports this clone. The chain is built from TRBV14 and TRBJ2-3; the D call may be TRBD1 or TRBD2 (5 bases each). The CDR3 has 20 residues. From germline, CDR1 is SGHDN and CDR2 FVKESK. Trimming stripped 5 bases from V and 0 bases from J, with 27 bases between. The CDR3, as DNA: TGTGCCAGCAGCGAAGTGGACTCTCTTTTCTGGGGCCCTAGCACAGATACGCAGTATTTT. Its translation: CASSEVDSLFWGPSTDTQYF.

This chain connects TRBV9 to TRBJ2-1, with D possibly being TRBD2 (5 bases). Looked up from germline, CDR1 is SGDLS and CDR2 is YYNGEE. V shed 0 bases and J shed 6 bases, with 16 bases lying between them. The CDR3 contains 16 residues. CDR3 loop: CASSVGGPQFVNEQFF. CDR3 sequence (DNA): TGTGCCAGCAGCGTAGGAGGGCCTCAATTCGTCAATGAGCAGTTCTTC.

The chain uses TRBV6-1 and TRBJ2-1, with TRBD2 matching 7 bases. Germline loops: CDR1 MNHNS, CDR2 SASEGT. J gave up 4 bases and V 0 bases, and 6 bases lay outside the gene matches. CDR3 size: 16 residues. The CDR3: CASSEAGGRRYNEQFF. The CDR3 DNA follows: TGTGCCAGCAGTGAAGCGGGAGGGAGAAGGTACAATGAGCAGTTCTTC.

The chain has TRBV6-5 and TRBJ1-5; D gene unclear. Germline CDR1 MNHEY, CDR2 SVGAGI. V lost 6 bases and J 3 bases, leaving 6 bases between the germline ends. This CDR3 has 12 amino acids. CDR3 DNA: TGTGCCAGCAGACAGCTCAATCAGCCCCAGCATTTT. This gives the protein CASRQLNQPQHF.

The chain links TRBV12-5 to TRBJ2-7, with D possibly matching TRBD1 (5 bases). The V end was cut by 7 bases, the J end by 3 bases, with 13 bases between. This CDR3 has 13 amino acids. Germline V CDR1 and CDR2: LGHNT, FRNRAP. CDR3 sequence: CASATGRSYEQYF. Written as DNA, the CDR3 is TGTGCTAGTGCCACAGGCCGGAGCTACGAGCAGTACTTC.

The chain uses TRBV5-4 and TRBJ2-1; D perhaps matches TRBD2 (6 bases). The CDR3 covers 15 residues. Trimming took 4 bases from V and 2 from J, leaving 13 bases between them. Germline lookup yields CDR1 SGHNT and CDR2 YYREEE (reference sequence). CDR3 bases: TGTGCCAGCAGCGTGGGGCGGGAACCCTACAATGAGCAGTTCTTC. Translating it yields CASSVGREPYNEQFF.

The rearrangement links TRBV4-1 to TRBJ2-7; D is ambiguous. With 0 bases removed from V and 0 bases from J, the gap between germline ends came to 18 bases. Germline CDR1 is MGHRA and CDR2 is YSYEKL. CDR3 size: 18 residues. The CDR3 nucleotides are TGCGCCAGCAGCCAAGATTTGGGCAGAGTGTTGAGCTCCTACGAGCAGTACTTC. This gives the protein CASSQDLGRVLSSYEQYF.

This chain connects TRBV6-5 to TRBJ2-7; 13 bases match TRBD2. The germline CDR1 and CDR2 sequences are MNHEY and SVGAGI. V shed 5 bases, J shed 1 base, and the junction held 2 bases outside the gene matches. CDR3 length: 15 amino acids. The chain's CDR3 is CASSGGLAGSYEQYF. As DNA, the CDR3 is TGTGCCAGCAGTGGGGGACTAGCGGGATCCTACGAGCAGTACTTC.

V is TRBV5-8 and J is TRBJ1-3, with D tentatively TRBD1 (5 bases). The CDR3 is 14 amino acids. V lost 4 bases and J lost 0, with 8 bases in between. Germline V lookup: CDR1 SGHTS, CDR2 YDEGEE. The CDR3 DNA sequence: TGTGCCAGCAGCGACAGCTTCTCTGGAAACACCATATATTTT. It specifies CASSDSFSGNTIYF.

This chain uses TRBV30 with TRBJ1-5, with 7 bases lining up with TRBD1. The V segment lost 4 bases and the J segment 7 bases; nucleotides outside the gene matches: 13. This CDR3 comprises 15 residues. Germline assignment: CDR1 GTSNPN and CDR2 SVGIG (reference sequence). The CDR3 sequence is CAWNPGQVVGQPQHF. The CDR3, as DNA: TGTGCCTGGAACCCAGGACAGGTCGTCGGGCAGCCCCAGCATTTT.